Described below is a single TCR beta chain sequence and its context. Trimming took 8 bases from V and 0 from J, leaving 8 bases between them. CDR1 is SGHVS, CDR2 FQNEAQ, per germline. The CDR3 spans 13 residues. This entry belongs to a study of control samples from healthy donors and cancer patients. Only in-frame clones appear in the TCRdb table, and some are missing; sequencing was by immunoSEQ multiplex PCR. This table has roughly 170,000 clones, around 93% appearing once. The specimen was blood. The rearrangement links TRBV7-8 to TRBJ1-5; D remains ambiguous. The receptor was derived from a woman between 55 and 75 years old in good health. This chain's CDR3 is CASGRDSNQPQHF. The CDR3 nucleotides are TGTGCCAGCGGTCGGGATAGCAATCAGCCCCAGCATTTT.